The clone carrying this T cell receptor (beta chain) has just a few counts. The sample belongs to a study of blood T cell repertoires in COVID-19. As for the study in general: Material from acute and convalescent COVID-19 was sourced from the United States, Italy and Spain.

The CDR3 extends over 16 amino acids. Per the germline V gene, CDR1 is MNHEY and CDR2 is SVGAGI. V dropped 0 bases and J dropped 4; count of bases not matched to a gene: 5. Enrolled during active infection, Seattle patients were then followed longitudinally. Generated by immunoSEQ multiplex PCR, the TCRdb table keeps only in-frame clones and is missing some. In the table there are 150,000 to 200,000 clones, 70% to 85% of which are singletons. The sequencing input was peripheral blood. V gene TRBV6-5 combines with J gene TRBJ1-1; 10 bases match TRBD1. The TCR sequence derives from a man aged 80 or over with COVID-19, enrolled during active disease. CDR3 DNA: TGTGCCAGCAGTTACTCTAGGACAGGGGGATTCACTGAAGCTTTCTTT. Translating it yields CASSYSRTGGFTEAFF.